This TCR beta chain was obtained from a study of long-term antiretroviral therapy in people with HIV. Per donor, at least one pre-ART and at least two post-ART PBMC samples were obtained. This was the immunoSEQ v3.0 assay at survey level. Assay used: immunoSEQ multiplex PCR; TCRdb lists only in-frame clones, some missing. Here the sample spans around 21,000 clones, 65% to 85% being singletons. V was cut by 4 bases and J by 8 bases, with 18 bases left in between. Germline values: CDR1 SGHTA, CDR2 FQGNSA. This CDR3 comprises 15 residues. The chain links TRBV7-2 to TRBJ2-1, with D perhaps TRBD2 (6 bases). The sample was unsorted PBMCs, taken 1.5 years after starting antiretroviral therapy. The receptor's source is a man aged 25 to 45 with HIV. The CDR3 nucleotides read TGTGCCAGCAGCTCCCCGGGGGAGCCAGGCGATGAGCAGTTCTTC. It encodes CASSSPGEPGDEQFF.